This TCR beta chain is from a study of blood T cell repertoires in COVID-19. The wider study: Sources were T cells, B-cell-depleted T cells, or PBMCs; the material itself was cDNA or gDNA.

This CDR3 is built from 15 residues. Germline trimming cut 1 base from V and 1 base from J; bases unmatched to any gene: 3. The germline gives CDR1 MDHEN, CDR2 SYDVKM. In the original workflow: Amplification of reference gene primers provided the estimated nucleated cell counts. Here immunoSEQ multiplex PCR was the method, and the copy in TCRdb shows in-frame clones only, minus some. V, J and clone size were drawn from that table, and D and trimming were deduced from the DNA. Found here are about 100,000 clones, approximately 80% of them singletons; the top ten hold less than 35%. The sequenced sample was peripheral blood. The clonotype comes from a man aged 65 to 85 with active or convalescent COVID-19. The chain recombines TRBV28 with TRBJ1-1; 7 bases align to TRBD1. CDR3 sequence: CASSLLPGGNTEAFF. CDR3 DNA sequence: TGTGCCAGCAGTTTATTACCAGGGGGGAACACTGAAGCTTTCTTT. Supplemented by reference TRBV28 and TRBJ1-1, the full variable domain reads DVKVTQSSRYLVKRTGEKVFLECVQDMDHENMFWYRQDPGLGLRLIYFSYDVKMKEKGDIPEGYSVSREKKERFSLILESASTNQTSMYLCASSLLPGGNTEAFFGQGTRLTVV.